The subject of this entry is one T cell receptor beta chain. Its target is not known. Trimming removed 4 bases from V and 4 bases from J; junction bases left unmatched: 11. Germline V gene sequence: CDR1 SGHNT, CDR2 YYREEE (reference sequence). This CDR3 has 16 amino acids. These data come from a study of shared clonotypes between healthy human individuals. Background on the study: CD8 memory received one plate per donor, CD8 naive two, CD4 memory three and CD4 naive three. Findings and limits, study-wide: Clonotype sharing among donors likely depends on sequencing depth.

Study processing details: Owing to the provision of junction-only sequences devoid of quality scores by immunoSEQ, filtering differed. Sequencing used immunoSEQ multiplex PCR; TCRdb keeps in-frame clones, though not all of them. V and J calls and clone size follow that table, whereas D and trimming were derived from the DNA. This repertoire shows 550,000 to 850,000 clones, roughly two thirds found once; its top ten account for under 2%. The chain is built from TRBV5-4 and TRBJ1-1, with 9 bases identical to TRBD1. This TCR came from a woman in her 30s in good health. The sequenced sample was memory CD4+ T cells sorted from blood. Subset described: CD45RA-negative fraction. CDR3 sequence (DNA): TGTGCCAGCAGCCCAAGGGGAGGGACAGGGTTCACTGAAGCTTTCTTT. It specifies CASSPRGGTGFTEAFF.